One sample yielded the 27 T cell receptor beta chains listed below, sequenced in a study of T cell repertoires in cytomegalovirus infection. One entry per CDR3 protein results from TCRdb running MiXCR on the reads. The sample has about 130,000 distinct CDR3 sequences; 32% are singletons. Their target antigens are unknown. The sequenced sample was CD8+ T cells from cultured PBMCs, obtained from culture after CMV antigen stimulation. Receptors originate from a human donor in good health (CMV status not recorded). Some clones in this sample may be carry-over from other donors' samples.

This clonotype was picked up a small number of times. This chain uses TRBV7-9 with TRBJ2-7, with D unclear. The V end was cut by 5 bases, the J end by 0 bases, with 2 bases between. Germline V gives CDR1 SEHNR, CDR2 FQNEAQ (reference sequence). The CDR3 extends over 11 amino acids. CDR3 DNA: TGTGCCAGCAGCATCTCCTACGAGCAGTACTTC. Translation gives CASSISYEQYF.

The CDR3 spells CASSGDSYGYTF. The CDR3 nucleotides are TGTGCCAGCAGTGGGGACAGTTATGGCTACACCTTC. The chain is built from TRBV27 and TRBJ1-2; TRBD1 aligns across 7 bases. The trim removed 5 bases at V and 5 bases at J, leaving 2 bases unmatched. CDR3 length: 12 amino acids. Germline CDR1 and CDR2: MNHEY and SMNVEV (reference sequence).

This clonotype turned up a few times. The CDR3 DNA follows: TGCGCCAGCAGCCAAGTGGTCACCTCCTACGAGCAGTACTTC. Translated: CASSQVVTSYEQYF. V and J are TRBV4-1 and TRBJ2-7; D uncertain. Germline loops: CDR1 MGHRA, CDR2 YSYEKL. CDR3 length: 14 amino acids. The ends were cut back, 1 base at V and 0 bases at J, with 7 bases in the middle.

This clonotype was seen at least ten times. J is TRBJ1-4 and V is TRBV6-1; D unclear. Germline values: CDR1 MNHNS, CDR2 SASEGT. The CDR3 is 15 residues long. V lost 5 bases, J lost 7 bases, and 17 bases lay in between. In DNA form, the CDR3 reads TGTGCCAGCAGTCGCCTGCGAGAGGGCCCTGAAAAACTGTTTTTT. Its translation: CASSRLREGPEKLFF.

The sample holds a few counts of this clonotype. The chain has TRBV7-9 and TRBJ2-7; no firm D call. The V and J ends lost 5 bases and 2 bases respectively, with 19 bases between them. This CDR3 is 16 amino acids long. Per the germline V gene, CDR1 is SEHNR and CDR2 is FQNEAQ (reference sequence). Written as DNA, the CDR3 is TGTGCCAGCAGCGGAATGAAATCTACAGAAACCTACGAGCAGTACTTC. Translation gives CASSGMKSTETYEQYF.

The chain carries TRBV7-3 and TRBJ2-7; a weak D match, TRBD2 (6 bases). The germline V and J ends were trimmed by 4 bases and 3 bases, with 10 bases remaining between them. The CDR3 covers 13 residues. Germline V gene data show CDR1 as SGHTA and CDR2 as FQGTGA. CDR3 in amino acids: CASSWRDGYEQYF. DNA for the CDR3: TGTGCCAGCAGCTGGCGGGACGGCTACGAGCAGTACTTC.

J is TRBJ2-1 and V is TRBV27, with TRBD2 identical over 9 bases. Germline CDR1 reads MNHEY; CDR2 reads SMNVEV (reference sequence). With 1 base clipped from V and 7 bases from J, the junction kept 8 bases outside the gene matches. This CDR3 has 16 amino acids. Here the CDR3 DNA reads TGTGCCAGCAGTTTATTGGCGGGGGGGCCTCGGAATGAGCAGTTCTTC. Protein sequence: CASSLLAGGPRNEQFF.

This clonotype has ten or more counts. The chain uses TRBV15 and TRBJ2-7; 7 bases fit TRBD1. The junction had 14 bases not matched to a gene; V was cut back by 2 bases and J by 7 bases. There are 16 residues in the CDR3. CDR1 and CDR2 (germline): LNHNV, YYDKDF (reference sequence). The CDR3 DNA follows: TGTGCCACCAGCAGACTAATAAACAGGGGCATAGAAGAGCAGTACTTC. Translating gives CATSRLINRGIEEQYF.

This clonotype was counted a few times. CDR3 DNA: TGCAGTGCTTTTCCCTACAATGAGCAGTTCTTC. Its translation is CSAFPYNEQFF. The rearrangement links TRBV20-1 to TRBJ2-1; the D is unclear. Per the germline V gene, CDR1 is DFQATT and CDR2 is SNEGSKA (reference sequence). The CDR3 runs to 11 residues. V lost 5 bases, J lost 2 bases, and 4 bases lay in between.

This clonotype was observed a few times. This chain links TRBV4-1 with TRBJ2-1; D possibly uses TRBD1 or TRBD2 (5 bases each). Per germline, CDR1 MGHRA and CDR2 YSYEKL. CDR3 length: 18 amino acids. Trimming took 0 bases from V and 4 from J, leaving 19 bases between them. The CDR3 region is CASSQELKGTQPYNEQFF. CDR3 coding DNA: TGCGCCAGCAGCCAAGAGCTTAAGGGGACGCAACCTTACAATGAGCAGTTCTTC.

This chain joins TRBV15 and TRBJ2-5; the D is unclear. In germline, CDR1 is LNHNV, CDR2 YYDKDF (reference sequence). This CDR3 contains 17 residues. V was shortened by 3 bases and J by 0 bases, with 17 bases between the two germline ends. CDR3 residues: CATSRRKGKGYQETQYF. DNA for the CDR3: TGTGCCACCAGCAGGAGGAAAGGAAAGGGATACCAAGAGACCCAGTACTTC.

The table lists this clonotype with a few counts. The V gene is TRBV18, the J gene TRBJ2-7, with 7 nucleotides matching TRBD1. Germline-derived CDR1 and CDR2 are KGHSH and LQKENI. With V trimmed by 3 bases and J by 3 bases, 5 bases remained unmatched. The CDR3 runs 14 residues. Here the CDR3 DNA reads TGTGCCAGCTCACCGGGACAGCAGAACTACGAGCAGTACTTC. This sequence encodes CASSPGQQNYEQYF.

Ten or more counts support this clonotype. The chain carries TRBV7-8 and TRBJ1-5, with D possibly TRBD1 on 6 matching bases. Trimming stripped 1 base from V and 1 base from J, with 8 bases between. CDR3 size: 15 residues. Germline V gene data show CDR1 as SGHVS and CDR2 as FQNEAQ. This CDR3 reads CASSLEQGSNQPQHF. In nucleotides, the CDR3 is TGTGCCAGCAGCTTAGAACAGGGAAGCAATCAGCCCCAGCATTTT.

There are a few counts of this clonotype. The chain is built from TRBV27 and TRBJ2-5; perhaps TRBD2 as D (6 bases). Germline CDR1 MNHEY, CDR2 SMNVEV (reference sequence). The V end was cut by 4 bases, the J end by 2 bases, with 11 bases between. This CDR3 has 14 amino acids. The CDR3 nucleotides are TGTGCCAGCAGTTACGTCGGGACTCAAGAGACCCAGTACTTC. It codes for CASSYVGTQETQYF.

This chain joins TRBV7-2 and TRBJ2-7, with D unresolved. The CDR3 has 16 amino acids. The ends were cut back, 6 bases at V and 1 base at J, with 19 bases in the middle. Germline CDR1 and CDR2: SGHTA and FQGNSA. The CDR3 DNA is TGTGCCAGCAGTGGGTATGCGGAGAAGTCTTCCTACGAGCAGTACTTC. It specifies CASSGYAEKSSYEQYF.

This rearrangement joins TRBV20-1 to TRBJ2-3; D ambiguous. CDR3 size: 12 residues. Trimming took off 0 bases at V and 2 bases at J, with 3 bases between the two ends. Germline CDR1 is DFQATT and CDR2 is SNEGSKA (reference sequence). CDR3 residues: CSAREYTDTQYF. In DNA, the CDR3 is TGCAGTGCTAGAGAATACACAGATACGCAGTATTTT.

This clonotype was seen a handful of times. This chain connects TRBV12-3 or TRBV12-4 to TRBJ2-3; perhaps D is TRBD1 or TRBD2 (5 bases each). The V gene lost 4 bases and the J gene lost 0 bases, with 14 bases spanning the gap. The CDR3 covers 16 residues. For the CDR3, the DNA is TGTGCCAGCAGTTGGTGGGGGACGGATAGCACAGATACGCAGTATTTT. This gives the protein CASSWWGTDSTDTQYF.

The rearrangement joins TRBV11-3 to TRBJ2-7, with D tentatively TRBD1 or TRBD2 (6 bases each). The germline V gene encodes CDR1 SGHNT and CDR2 YENEEA. This CDR3 region has 15 residues. The V end lost 1 base, the J end lost 2 bases, and 12 bases lay between the germline ends. In nucleotides, the CDR3 is TGTGCCAGCAGCTTAGCCCCGGGGGCCACCTACGAGCAGTACTTC. Translated: CASSLAPGATYEQYF.

In its sample, this clonotype was seen a few times. The rearrangement uses TRBV7-9 and TRBJ1-2; D is undetermined. The germline V gene has CDR1 SEHNR and CDR2 FQNEAQ (reference sequence). Trimming removed 9 bases from V and 2 bases from J, with 16 bases in between. The length of the CDR3 is 14 residues. The CDR3 region is CASPPPGVNYGYTF. In DNA, the CDR3 is TGTGCCAGTCCCCCCCCCGGGGTCAACTATGGCTACACCTTC.

The chain couples TRBV12-5 to TRBJ2-2; no firm D call. Germline lookup yields CDR1 LGHNT and CDR2 FRNRAP. Trimming left V 1 base short and J 0 bases short, with 15 bases between. The CDR3 is made up of 18 amino acids. The CDR3 is CASGLGLNEAANTGELFF. The CDR3 DNA sequence: TGTGCTAGTGGTTTGGGGCTCAATGAGGCCGCGAACACCGGGGAGCTGTTTTTT. The whole variable domain, remainder taken from reference TRBV12-5 and TRBJ2-2, is DARVTQTPRHKVTEMGQEVTMRCQPILGHNTVFWYRQTMMQGLELLAYFRNRAPLDDSGMPKDRFSAEMPDATLATLKIQPSEPRDSAVYFCASGLGLNEAANTGELFFGEGSRLTVL.

V is TRBV7-9 and J is TRBJ2-7, with 7 nucleotides matching TRBD2. With V trimmed by 11 bases and J by 2 bases, 0 bases remained unmatched. Germline V lookup: CDR1 SEHNR, CDR2 FQNEAQ (reference sequence). This CDR3 has 10 amino acids. DNA for the CDR3: TGTGCCGCGGGGGCCTACGAGCAGTACTTC. Translated: CAAGAYEQYF.

In its sample, this clonotype was seen a few times. The chain links TRBV7-2 to TRBJ1-1, with D maybe TRBD1 (6 bases). The length of the CDR3 is 14 residues. V was cut by 5 bases and J by 5 bases, with 15 bases left in between. Germline values: CDR1 SGHTA, CDR2 FQGNSA. CDR3 DNA sequence: TGTGCCAGCAGCGAATACAGGGATAGTACTGAAGCTTTCTTT. This codes for CASSEYRDSTEAFF. Combining the CDR3 with reference TRBV7-2 and TRBJ1-1 gives the whole variable domain GAGVSQSPSNKVTEKGKDVELRCDPISGHTALYWYRQSLGQGLEFLIYFQGNSAPDKSGLPSDRFSAERTGGSVSTLTIQRTQQEDSAVYLCASSEYRDSTEAFFGQGTRLTVV.

This clonotype was seen at least ten times. The chain combines TRBV6-5 with TRBJ1-1; no clear D gene. Germline V gene lookup returns CDR1 MNHEY and CDR2 SVGAGI. This CDR3 is 13 amino acids long. V lost 7 bases and J 6 bases, leaving 15 bases between the germline ends. CDR3 DNA: TGTGCCAGCAATCAAATGGGAGATGCTGAAGCTTTCTTT. Its translation: CASNQMGDAEAFF.

The table lists this clonotype with a few counts. The chain links TRBV4-1 to TRBJ1-3; D remains unclear. The CDR3 extends over 18 amino acids. V was shortened by 0 bases and J by 4 bases, with 19 bases between the two germline ends. Per the germline V gene, CDR1 is MGHRA and CDR2 is YSYEKL. CDR3 nucleotide sequence: TGCGCCAGCAGCCAAGATTCTCCGGCAGTTCCAGGAGGAAACACCATATATTTT. Its protein is CASSQDSPAVPGGNTIYF.

V is TRBV27 and J is TRBJ2-7; maybe TRBD1 (6 bases). The germline CDR1 and CDR2 sequences are MNHEY and SMNVEV (reference sequence). This CDR3 is built from 14 residues. The germline V and J ends were trimmed by 8 bases and 2 bases, with 16 bases remaining between them. The chain's CDR3 is CASRSGDTAYEQYF. CDR3 nucleotides: TGTGCCAGCCGCTCCGGGGACACCGCCTACGAGCAGTACTTC.

The sample holds a few counts of this clonotype. This chain uses TRBV29-1 with TRBJ1-5, with D unclear. Trimming cost V 7 bases and J 0 bases, with 4 bases left between them. Germline CDR1 SQVTM, CDR2 ANQGSEA. This CDR3 has 11 amino acids. CDR3 bases: TGCAGCGCGGGTAGCAATCAGCCCCAGCATTTT. Translated: CSAGSNQPQHF.

J is TRBJ1-5 and V is TRBV29-1, with D possibly TRBD1 on 5 matching bases. In germline, CDR1 is SQVTM, CDR2 ANQGSEA. The V gene lost 4 bases and the J gene lost 5 bases, with 12 bases spanning the gap. The CDR3 has 13 residues. The CDR3 DNA sequence: TGCAGCGTTGGACAAGGGGCGTATCAGCCCCAGCATTTT. This codes for CSVGQGAYQPQHF.